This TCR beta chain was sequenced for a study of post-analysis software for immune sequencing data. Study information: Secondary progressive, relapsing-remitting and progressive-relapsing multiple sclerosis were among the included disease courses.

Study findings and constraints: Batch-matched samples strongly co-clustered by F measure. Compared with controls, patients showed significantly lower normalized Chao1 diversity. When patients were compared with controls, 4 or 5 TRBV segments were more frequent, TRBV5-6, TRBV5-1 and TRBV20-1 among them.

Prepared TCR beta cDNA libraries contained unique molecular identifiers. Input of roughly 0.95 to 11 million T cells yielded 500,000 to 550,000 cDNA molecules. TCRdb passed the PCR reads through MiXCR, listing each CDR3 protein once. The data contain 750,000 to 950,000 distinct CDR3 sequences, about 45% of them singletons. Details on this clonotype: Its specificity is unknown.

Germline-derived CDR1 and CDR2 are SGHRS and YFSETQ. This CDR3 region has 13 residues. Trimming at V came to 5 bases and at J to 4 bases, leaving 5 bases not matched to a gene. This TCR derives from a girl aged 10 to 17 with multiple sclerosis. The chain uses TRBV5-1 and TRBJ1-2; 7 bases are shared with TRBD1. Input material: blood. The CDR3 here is CASSEGASYGYTF. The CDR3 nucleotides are TGCGCCAGCAGTGAGGGGGCTTCCTATGGCTACACCTTC.